This TCR beta chain was profiled in a study of T cell responses to AZD1222 COVID-19 vaccine. As for this clone: Its antigen remains unknown. Other DNA variants within this sample encode the same CDR3.

CDR1 and CDR2 (germline): MNHEY, SVGAGI. The length of the CDR3 is 13 residues. With 0 bases removed from V and 4 bases from J, the gap between germline ends came to 4 bases. Produced via immunoSEQ multiplex PCR; TCRdb's table is partial and in-frame only. The sample comprises tens of thousands of clones, roughly nine tenths of which are singletons, and roughly 12% rests with the top ten. Whole-study findings and limits: Scientists sampled the repertoires only once the peak T cell response had passed.

Sequencing was performed on peripheral blood, taken 28 days after the second AZD1222 dose. The chain combines TRBV6-5 with TRBJ1-5, with D uncertain. The receptor was isolated from an adult who received the AZD1222 COVID-19 vaccine. The chain's CDR3 is CASSYSSNQPQHF. The DNA for the CDR3 is TGTGCCAGCAGTTACTCGTCAAATCAGCCCCAGCATTTT.